These 2 T cell receptor beta chains came from one sample sequenced in a study. Using its own MiXCR run on the 5' RACE reads, TCRdb lists one record per CDR3 protein. Among about 200 distinct CDR3 sequences listed, roughly 32% were seen once. Sample: central memory T cells from blood PBMCs. Described subset: central memory CD4+ T cells. These receptor sequences come from a male donor with HIV.

This clonotype is labeled as hyperexpanded. The V and J genes are TRBV6-5 and TRBJ1-2, with D hard to call. Germline V lookup: CDR1 MNHEY, CDR2 SVGAGI. This CDR3 comprises 14 residues. V was trimmed by 2 bases and J by 4 bases, leaving 11 bases between them. Here the CDR3 reads CASSYVGQSYGYTF. The DNA for the CDR3 is TGTGCCAGCAGTTACGTCGGGCAGAGCTATGGCTACACCTTC.

Only a few counts were recorded for this clonotype. The V call is TRBV30, the J call TRBJ1-1; no definite D call. Germline CDR1 and CDR2: GTSNPN and SVGIG (reference sequence). Trimming took 4 bases from V and 0 from J, leaving 6 bases between them. This CDR3 has 12 amino acids. The CDR3 bases are TGTGCCTGGATTCTGATGAACACTGAAGCTTTCTTT. Residues: CAWILMNTEAFF. Using reference TRBV30 and TRBJ1-1 for the parts outside the CDR3, the full variable domain is SQTIHQWPATLVQPVGSPLSLECTVEGTSNPNLYWYRQAAGRGLQLLFYSVGIGQISSEVPQNLSASRPQDRQFILSSKKLLLSDSGFYLCAWILMNTEAFFGQGTRLTVV.